This TCR beta chain was captured in a study of spatial heterogeneity in lung cancer. Study overall: Samples came from roughly 72 TRACERx patients with untreated early-stage lung cancer.

Only a few counts were recorded for this clonotype. Its antigen is not identified. Specified time point: blood at routine non-recurrence follow-up after resection. Trimming removed 3 bases from V and 0 bases from J, with 6 bases in between. The CDR3 spans 14 residues. Per the germline V gene, CDR1 is LNHDA and CDR2 is SQIVND (reference sequence). Study-wide findings and caveats: TCRs found ubiquitously expanded in tumor appeared in blood more at resection than at follow-up.

Unique molecular identifiers, one per molecule, were present on every TCR cDNA molecule. TCRdb re-called the 5' RACE reads through MiXCR, storing one row per CDR3 protein. The data contain fewer than 50,000 distinct CDR3 sequences, roughly a tenth of them seen just once; the ten biggest clones take up 17%. The chain employs TRBV19 and TRBJ1-5; perhaps TRBD1 as D (5 bases). The sample consisted of PBMCs, taken at follow-up. The TCR sequence derives from a female donor with early-stage non-small cell lung cancer. The CDR3 protein is CASSIGGSNQPQHF. The CDR3 bases are TGTGCCAGTAGTATTGGGGGTAGCAATCAGCCCCAGCATTTT.